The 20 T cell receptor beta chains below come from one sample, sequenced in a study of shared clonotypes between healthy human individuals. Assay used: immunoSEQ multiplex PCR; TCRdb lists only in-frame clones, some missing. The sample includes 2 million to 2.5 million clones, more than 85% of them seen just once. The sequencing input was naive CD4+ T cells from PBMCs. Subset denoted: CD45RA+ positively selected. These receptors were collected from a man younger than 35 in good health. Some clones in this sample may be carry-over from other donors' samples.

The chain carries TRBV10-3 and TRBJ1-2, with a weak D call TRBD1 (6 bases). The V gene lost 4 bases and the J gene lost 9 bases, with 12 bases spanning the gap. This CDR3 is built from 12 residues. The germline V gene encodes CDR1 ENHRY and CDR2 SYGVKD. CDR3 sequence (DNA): TGTGCCATCAGTGGCGACAGGCAAAGCTACACCTTC. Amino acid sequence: CAISGDRQSYTF.

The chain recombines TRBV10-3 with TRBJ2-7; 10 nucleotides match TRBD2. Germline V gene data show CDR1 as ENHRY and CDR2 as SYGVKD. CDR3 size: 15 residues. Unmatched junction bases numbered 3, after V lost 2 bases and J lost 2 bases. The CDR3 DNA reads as TGTGCCATCAGTGAGGGACTAGCGGAGGCCTACGAGCAGTACTTC. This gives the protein CAISEGLAEAYEQYF.

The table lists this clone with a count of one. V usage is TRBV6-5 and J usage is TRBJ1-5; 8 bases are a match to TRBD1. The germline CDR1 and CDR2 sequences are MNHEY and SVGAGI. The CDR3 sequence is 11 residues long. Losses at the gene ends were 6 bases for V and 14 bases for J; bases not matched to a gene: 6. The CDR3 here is CASSLTGAEHF. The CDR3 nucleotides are TGTGCCAGCAGCCTGACAGGGGCCGAGCATTTT.

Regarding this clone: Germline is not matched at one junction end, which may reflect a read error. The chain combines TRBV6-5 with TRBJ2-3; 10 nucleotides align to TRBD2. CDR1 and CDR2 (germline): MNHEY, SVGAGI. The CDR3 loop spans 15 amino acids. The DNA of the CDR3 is TGTGCCAGCAGTTACAGCGGGGGGGGACTTAGAGTGTGGGATTTT. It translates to CASSYSGGGLRVWDF.

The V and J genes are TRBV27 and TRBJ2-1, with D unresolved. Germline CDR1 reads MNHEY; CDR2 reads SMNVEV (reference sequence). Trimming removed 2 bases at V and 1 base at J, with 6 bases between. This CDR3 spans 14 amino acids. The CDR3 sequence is CASSLPPSYNEQFF. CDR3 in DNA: TGTGCCAGCAGTTTACCTCCTTCCTACAATGAGCAGTTCTTC.

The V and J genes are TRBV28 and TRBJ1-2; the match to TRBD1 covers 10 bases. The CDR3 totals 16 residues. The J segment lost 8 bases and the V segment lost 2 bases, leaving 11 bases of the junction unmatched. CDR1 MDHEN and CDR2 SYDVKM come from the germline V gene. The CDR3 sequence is CASSLVQRQGAVGYTF. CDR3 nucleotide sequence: TGTGCCAGCAGTTTAGTCCAACGACAGGGGGCGGTAGGCTACACCTTC.

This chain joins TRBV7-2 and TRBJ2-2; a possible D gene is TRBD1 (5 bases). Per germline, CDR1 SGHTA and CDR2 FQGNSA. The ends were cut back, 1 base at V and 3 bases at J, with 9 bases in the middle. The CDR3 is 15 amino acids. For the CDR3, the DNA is TGTGCCAGCAGCTTAGATCAGGGCCACACCGGGGAGCTGTTTTTT. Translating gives CASSLDQGHTGELFF.

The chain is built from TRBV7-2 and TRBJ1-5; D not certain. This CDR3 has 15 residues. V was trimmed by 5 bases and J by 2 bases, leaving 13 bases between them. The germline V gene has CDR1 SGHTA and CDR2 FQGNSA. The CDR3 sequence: CASSPWSDRNQPQHF. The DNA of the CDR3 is TGTGCCAGCAGCCCCTGGTCGGACCGCAATCAGCCCCAGCATTTT.

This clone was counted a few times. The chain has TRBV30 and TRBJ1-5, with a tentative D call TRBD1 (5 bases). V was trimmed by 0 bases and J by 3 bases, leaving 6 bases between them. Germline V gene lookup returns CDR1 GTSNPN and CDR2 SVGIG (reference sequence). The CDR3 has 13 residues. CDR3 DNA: TGTGCCTGGAGTGTAGGGGCCAATCAGCCCCAGCATTTT. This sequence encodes CAWSVGANQPQHF.

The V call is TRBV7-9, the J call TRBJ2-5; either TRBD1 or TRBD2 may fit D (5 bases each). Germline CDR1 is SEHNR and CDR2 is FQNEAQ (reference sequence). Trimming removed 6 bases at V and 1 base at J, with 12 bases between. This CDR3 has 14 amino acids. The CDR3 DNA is TGTGCCAGCAGTCGACGGGGCGCCCAAGAGACCCAGTACTTC. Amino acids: CASSRRGAQETQYF.

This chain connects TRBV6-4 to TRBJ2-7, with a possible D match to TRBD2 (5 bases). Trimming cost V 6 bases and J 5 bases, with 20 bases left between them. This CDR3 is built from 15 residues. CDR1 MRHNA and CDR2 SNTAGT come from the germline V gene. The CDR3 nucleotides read TGTGCCAGCAGCCATAGGATCCGGGGTTCCCACGAGCAGTACTTC. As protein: CASSHRIRGSHEQYF.

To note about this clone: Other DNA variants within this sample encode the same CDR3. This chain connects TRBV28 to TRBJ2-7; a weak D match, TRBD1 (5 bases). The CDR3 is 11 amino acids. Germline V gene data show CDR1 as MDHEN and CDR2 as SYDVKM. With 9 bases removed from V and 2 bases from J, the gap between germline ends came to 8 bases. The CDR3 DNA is TGTGCCAGTACAGGAACCTACGAGCAGTACTTC. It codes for CASTGTYEQYF.

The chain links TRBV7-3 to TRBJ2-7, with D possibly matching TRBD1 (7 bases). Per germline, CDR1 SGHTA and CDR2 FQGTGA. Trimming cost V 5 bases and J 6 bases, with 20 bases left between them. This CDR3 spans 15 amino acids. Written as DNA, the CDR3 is TGTGCCAGCAGCCCAATCCCAGGGGGGAATGTCGAGCAGTACTTC. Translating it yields CASSPIPGGNVEQYF.

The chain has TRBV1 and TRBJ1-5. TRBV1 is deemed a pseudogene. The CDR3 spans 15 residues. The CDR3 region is CTSSHWRLRDQPQHF. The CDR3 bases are TGCACCAGCAGCCACTGGCGGCTTAGGGATCAGCCCCAGCATTTT.

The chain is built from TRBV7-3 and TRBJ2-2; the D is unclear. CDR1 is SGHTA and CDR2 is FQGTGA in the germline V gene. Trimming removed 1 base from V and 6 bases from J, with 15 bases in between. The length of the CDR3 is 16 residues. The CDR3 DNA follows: TGTGCCAGCAGCTTAAATAGGCAGGCCGCTCCCGGGGAGCTGTTTTTT. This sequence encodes CASSLNRQAAPGELFF.

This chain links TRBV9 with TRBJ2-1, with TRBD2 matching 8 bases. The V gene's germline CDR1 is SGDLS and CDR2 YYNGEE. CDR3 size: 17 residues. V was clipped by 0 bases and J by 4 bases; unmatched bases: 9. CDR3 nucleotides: TGTGCCAGCAGCGTAGCTAGCGGGTCTATTCGTTACAATGAGCAGTTCTTC. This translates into CASSVASGSIRYNEQFF.

CDR3 nucleotide sequence: TGTGCCAGCAGTGGTGGAGCACGGGATGAAGCTTTCTTT. Translating gives CASSGGARDEAFF. The chain recombines TRBV25-1 with TRBJ1-1, with unresolved D. Trimming shortened V by 4 bases and J by 7 bases, and 13 bases separated the two germline ends. The V gene's germline CDR1 is MGHDK and CDR2 SYGVNS. The CDR3 totals 13 residues.

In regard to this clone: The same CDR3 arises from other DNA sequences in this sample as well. The CDR3 DNA follows: TGTGCCAGCAGTGACAGGGGCTTTGGAAACACCATATATTTT. It yields the protein CASSDRGFGNTIYF. The chain is built from TRBV2 and TRBJ1-3; TRBD1 might be the D (6 bases). V lost 3 bases to trimming and J lost 3 bases, with 9 bases between them. CDR3 length equals 14 residues. Germline V CDR1 and CDR2: SNHLY, FYNNEI.

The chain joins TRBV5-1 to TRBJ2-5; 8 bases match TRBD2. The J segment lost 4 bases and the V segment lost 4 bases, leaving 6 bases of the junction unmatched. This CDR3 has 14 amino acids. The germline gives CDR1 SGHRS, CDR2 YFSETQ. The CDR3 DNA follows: TGCGCCAGCAGCCCGGGGGGGCAGCCAGAGACCCAGTACTTC. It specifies CASSPGGQPETQYF.

The CDR3 region has the DNA TGTGCCAGCAGGTCAGGGGGATACAACTATGGCTACACCTTC. This translates into CASRSGGYNYGYTF. The chain joins TRBV28 to TRBJ1-2, with 7 positions matching TRBD1. Germline trimming cut 6 bases from V and 2 bases from J; bases unmatched to any gene: 6. The germline V gene encodes CDR1 MDHEN and CDR2 SYDVKM. The CDR3 contains 14 residues.